This TCR beta chain is drawn from a study of technical replicates of blood from a few donors. Some clones are missing from TCRdb's copy, which holds only in-frame ones; the method was immunoSEQ multiplex PCR. This sample has more than 50,000 clones, with about 83% found just once. V was shortened by 4 bases and J by 6 bases, with 11 bases between the two germline ends. Germline V gene sequence: CDR1 SGHDT, CDR2 YYEEEE. The CDR3 extends over 12 amino acids. The chain couples TRBV5-6 to TRBJ2-7, with D unclear. Sequencing used PBMCs. The clonotype originates from a human donor in good health. Some clones in this sample may be carry-over from other donors' samples. The DNA for the CDR3 is TGTGCCAGCAGCCCCTCGTTTAGCGAGCAGTACTTC. This translates into CASSPSFSEQYF.